This TCR beta chain is from a study of CD8 T cells in acute hepatitis C reinfection. Overall study results and limits: One of thirteen outcome-independent public clonotypes used V04-02/J02-02. Few CDR3s matched those for other epitopes. Overrepresentation in the naive pool did not explain the preferential TRBV04 and TRBV06 usage seen in all groups. No group differed significantly in the high NS3-1073 repertoire diversity.

Time point noted: at least 347 days after estimated infection, following spontaneous clearance. Hepatitis C virus-specific T cells were sequenced directly ex vivo without in vitro expansion. The V and J ends lost 0 bases and 0 bases respectively, with 9 bases between them. This CDR3 spans 15 amino acids. CDR1 GTSNPN and CDR2 SVGIG come from the germline V gene (reference sequence). Some clones are missing from TCRdb's copy, which holds only in-frame ones; the method was immunoSEQ multiplex PCR. The data contain 2,500 or so clones, 65% to 70% of them singletons. Here the sequenced sample was HCV NS3-1073 tetramer-sorted CD8+ T cells from PBMCs, taken at follow-up. The rearrangement uses TRBV30 and TRBJ2-1, with D possibly being TRBD2 (6 bases). The receptor was derived from a man aged 35-49 years who spontaneously cleared hepatitis C infection. In nucleotides, the CDR3 is TGTGCCTGGAGTGTTTTGGGGGGCTCCTACAATGAGCAGTTCTTC. Amino acid sequence: CAWSVLGGSYNEQFF. The full variable domain, its missing parts supplied by reference TRBV30 and TRBJ2-1, is SQTIHQWPATLVQPVGSPLSLECTVEGTSNPNLYWYRQAAGRGLQLLFYSVGIGQISSEVPQNLSASRPQDRQFILSSKKLLLSDSGFYLCAWSVLGGSYNEQFFGPGTRLTVL.